Below are 31 T cell receptor beta chains sequenced from a single sample in a study of blood T cell repertoires in COVID-19. Only in-frame clones appear in the TCRdb table, and some are missing; sequencing was by immunoSEQ multiplex PCR. The repertoire consists of approximately 240,000 clones, with more than 75% occurring once and the leading ten covering roughly 3%. The material sequenced was peripheral blood. The source of these receptors is a woman aged 30 to 39 who had recovered from COVID-19.

The sample holds a few counts of this clone. The rearrangement joins TRBV5-6 to TRBJ2-7; 11 nucleotides align to TRBD2. Germline trimming cut 10 bases from V and 0 bases from J; bases unmatched to any gene: 3. Germline CDR1 is SGHDT and CDR2 is YYEEEE. The CDR3 spans 13 residues. The CDR3, as DNA: TGTGCCTCGCTAGCGGGGGGCTCCTACGAGCAGTACTTC. This sequence encodes CASLAGGSYEQYF.

This clone has a handful of counts. DNA of the CDR3: TGCGCCAGCAGCCCCCCCGGGTTCTATGGCTACACCTTC. Protein: CASSPPGFYGYTF. This sequence joins TRBV4-1 and TRBJ1-2; D ambiguous. Germline CDR1 is MGHRA and CDR2 is YSYEKL. The CDR3 runs to 13 residues. The V gene lost 4 bases and the J gene lost 4 bases, with 10 bases spanning the gap.

The chain is built from TRBV6-5 and TRBJ1-6; 7 positions match TRBD1. The germline gives CDR1 MNHEY, CDR2 SVGAGI. Trimming removed 7 bases from V and 9 bases from J; junction bases left unmatched: 9. CDR3 length equals 14 residues. CDR3 sequence: CASKDDRAGSPLHF. In DNA form, the CDR3 reads TGTGCCAGCAAAGACGACAGGGCTGGTTCACCCCTCCACTTT.

The chain carries TRBV19 and TRBJ2-5, with 9 bases lining up with TRBD1. The CDR3 runs to 13 residues. Germline V gene lookup returns CDR1 LNHDA and CDR2 SQIVND (reference sequence). Germline trimming cut 9 bases from V and 5 bases from J; bases unmatched to any gene: 7. CDR3 loop: CASTDRGRETQYF. The CDR3 coding sequence is TGTGCCAGCACGGACAGGGGCAGGGAGACCCAGTACTTC.

This chain connects TRBV7-9 to TRBJ1-1; D is ambiguous. The CDR3 runs 12 residues. V was trimmed by 5 bases and J by 0 bases, leaving 4 bases between them. The V gene's germline CDR1 is SEHNR and CDR2 FQNEAQ (reference sequence). As DNA, the CDR3 is TGTGCCAGCAGCGGAGTGAACACTGAAGCTTTCTTT. This codes for CASSGVNTEAFF.

The chain employs TRBV5-1 and TRBJ2-7, with TRBD1 as a possible D gene (6 bases). Germline lookup yields CDR1 SGHRS and CDR2 YFSETQ. Trimming took off 5 bases at V and 5 bases at J, with 23 bases between the two ends. This CDR3 contains 16 residues. This chain's CDR3 is CASRGWGTGIVHEQYF. The CDR3 bases are TGCGCCAGCAGAGGATGGGGAACAGGGATCGTGCACGAGCAGTACTTC.

This chain connects TRBV18 to TRBJ2-7, with TRBD2 identical over 9 bases. Per the germline V gene, CDR1 is KGHSH and CDR2 is LQKENI. Unmatched junction bases numbered 21, after V lost 4 bases and J lost 5 bases. CDR3 length: 19 amino acids. CDR3 in DNA: TGTGCCAGCTCACAACGACTGCGCGGGGGGGCAAATTCGTTCAACGAGCAGTACTTC. This gives the protein CASSQRLRGGANSFNEQYF.

This sequence joins TRBV7-3 and TRBJ2-2; TRBD1 is a possible D gene (5 bases). Trimming shortened V by 5 bases and J by 1 base, and 23 bases separated the two germline ends. From germline, CDR1 is SGHTA and CDR2 FQGTGA. This CDR3 region has 19 residues. CDR3 sequence (DNA): TGTGCCAGCAGCCGTATAGCTAGTAGACAGACCCAGAACACCGGGGAGCTGTTTTTT. Residues: CASSRIASRQTQNTGELFF.

The genes are TRBV5-5 and TRBJ2-7; 7 bases agree with TRBD1. This CDR3 has 16 residues. From germline, CDR1 is SGHKS and CDR2 YYEKEE (reference sequence). V lost 1 base, J lost 2 bases, and 9 bases stayed unmatched. This CDR3 is CASSLTSRQGTYEQYF. CDR3 bases: TGTGCCAGCAGCTTGACTTCAAGACAGGGAACCTACGAGCAGTACTTC.

This clone has only a few counts. V usage is TRBV19 and J usage is TRBJ2-2, with a possible D match to TRBD2 (5 bases). The CDR3 is 15 residues long. Trimming cost V 2 bases and J 0 bases, with 7 bases left between them. The germline CDR1 and CDR2 sequences are LNHDA and SQIVND (reference sequence). The CDR3 DNA reads as TGTGCCAGTAGTATACGGGGATCGAACACCGGGGAGCTGTTTTTT. Its translation: CASSIRGSNTGELFF.

The V gene is TRBV5-4, the J gene TRBJ2-5; TRBD2 agrees at 10 bases. Trimming cost V 6 bases and J 5 bases; bases outside gene matches: 10. Germline V CDR1 and CDR2: SGHNT, YYREEE (reference sequence). The CDR3 covers 15 residues. CDR3 loop: CASMVERGGGETQYF. The CDR3 bases are TGTGCCAGCATGGTTGAGCGGGGGGGCGGGGAGACCCAGTACTTC.

V usage is TRBV7-8 and J usage is TRBJ2-7; D possibly corresponds to TRBD1 (8 bases). V was trimmed by 1 base and J by 4 bases, leaving 14 bases between them. Looked up from germline, CDR1 is SGHVS and CDR2 is FQNEAQ. This CDR3 spans 15 amino acids. The CDR3 DNA reads as TGTGCCAGCAGCTTAGGACAGGGGAGGGGATACGAGCAGTACTTC. Translation gives CASSLGQGRGYEQYF.

This chain uses TRBV24-1 with TRBJ2-7, with D possibly matching TRBD2 (6 bases). Trimming took off 6 bases at V and 0 bases at J, with 17 bases between the two ends. This CDR3 contains 16 residues. CDR1 and CDR2 (germline): KGHDR, SFDVKD. This chain's CDR3 is CATSPGGARFSYEQYF. The DNA for the CDR3 is TGTGCCACCAGTCCGGGCGGGGCCCGATTCTCCTACGAGCAGTACTTC.

The chain carries TRBV19 and TRBJ2-3; D uncertain. The germline V gene has CDR1 LNHDA and CDR2 SQIVND (reference sequence). This CDR3 is 14 amino acids long. V lost 10 bases and J lost 5, with 19 bases in between. CDR3 coding DNA: TGTGCCACCTCGTCGAGGATCGTAGGAGATACGCAGTATTTT. It yields the protein CATSSRIVGDTQYF. The full variable domain, in which reference TRBV19 and TRBJ2-3 provide the parts outside the CDR3, is DGGITQSPKYLFRKEGQNVTLSCEQNLNHDAMYWYRQDPGQGLRLIYYSQIVNDFQKGDIAEGYSVSREKKESFPLTVTSAQKNPTAFYLCATSSRIVGDTQYFGPGTRLTVL.

The V call is TRBV5-1, the J call TRBJ2-3, with D maybe TRBD2 (5 bases). V lost 5 bases and J 6 bases, leaving 13 bases between the germline ends. The V gene's germline CDR1 is SGHRS and CDR2 YFSETQ. The CDR3 has 13 residues. The chain's CDR3 is CASSPDLADTQYF. In DNA, the CDR3 is TGCGCCAGCAGTCCGGACTTGGCGGATACGCAGTATTTT.

The J gene is TRBJ2-1, the V gene TRBV6-5; D possibly corresponds to TRBD2 (7 bases). V lost 4 bases and J lost 2, with 15 bases in between. CDR1 is MNHEY and CDR2 is SVGAGI in the germline V gene. The CDR3 totals 16 residues. CDR3 region: CASSSAGGAAYNEQFF. CDR3 DNA sequence: TGTGCCAGCAGTTCCGCTGGGGGGGCTGCCTACAATGAGCAGTTCTTC.

The rearrangement links TRBV15 to TRBJ2-7; no clear D. The CDR3 sequence is 12 residues long. CDR1 is LNHNV, CDR2 YYDKDF, per germline (reference sequence). With 1 base removed from V and 4 bases from J, the gap between germline ends came to 5 bases. CDR3 in amino acids: CATSRGEYEQYF. The CDR3 coding sequence is TGTGCCACCAGCAGAGGAGAGTACGAGCAGTACTTC.

The chain recombines TRBV10-1 with TRBJ2-3, with D hard to call. Germline CDR1 is WNHNN and CDR2 is SYGVQD (reference sequence). V gave up 3 bases and J gave up 6 bases, with 10 bases separating them. The CDR3 contains 13 residues. As DNA, the CDR3 is TGCGCCAGCAGTGATACTCCCACGGATACGCAGTATTTT. This translates into CASSDTPTDTQYF.

This sequence joins TRBV27 and TRBJ1-6; 7 bases are a match to TRBD1. Trimming removed 5 bases from V and 5 bases from J; junction bases left unmatched: 6. This CDR3 is built from 15 residues. Germline CDR1 is MNHEY and CDR2 is SMNVEV (reference sequence). Here the CDR3 DNA reads TGTGCCAGCAGTCCTGACGGACAGGATAATTCACCCCTCCACTTT. As protein: CASSPDGQDNSPLHF.

The chain combines TRBV12-5 with TRBJ2-3; TRBD2 is a possible D gene (6 bases). CDR3 length equals 14 residues. CDR1 is LGHNT, CDR2 FRNRAP, per germline. V lost 1 base, J lost 2 bases, and 7 bases lay in between. CDR3 coding DNA: TGTGCTAGTGGTTTGGGACTAGTCACAGATACGCAGTATTTT. This codes for CASGLGLVTDTQYF.

The rearrangement uses TRBV9 and TRBJ2-7; D not certain. This CDR3 comprises 14 residues. Germline V gene data show CDR1 as SGDLS and CDR2 as YYNGEE. The germline V and J ends were trimmed by 3 bases and 2 bases, with 12 bases remaining between them. The CDR3 region has the DNA TGTGCCAGCAGCGAAGAAGCTATAGCCTACGAGCAGTACTTC. Its protein is CASSEEAIAYEQYF.

The chain uses TRBV6-5 and TRBJ2-1, with 12 bases that match TRBD2. Trimming removed 9 bases from V and 7 bases from J; junction bases left unmatched: 4. This CDR3 has 13 amino acids. Looked up from germline, CDR1 is MNHEY and CDR2 is SVGAGI. DNA for the CDR3: TGTGCCAGTACTAGCGGGGGGAGTAATGAGCAGTTCTTC. It translates to CASTSGGSNEQFF.

The sample holds one count of this clone. The CDR3 DNA reads as TGCGCCAGCAGCCAAGACGGAGGGACAGACTCGGTGCCCCAGCATTTT. As protein: CASSQDGGTDSVPQHF. The chain recombines TRBV4-3 with TRBJ1-5; TRBD1 matches 7 bases. Germline CDR1 LGHNA, CDR2 YSLEER. The J segment lost 9 bases and the V segment lost 0 bases, leaving 11 bases of the junction unmatched. The CDR3 runs to 16 residues.

The chain couples TRBV18 to TRBJ1-6, with TRBD1 matching over 10 bases. Germline assignment: CDR1 KGHSH and CDR2 LQKENI. With 6 bases clipped from V and 1 base from J, the junction kept 3 bases outside the gene matches. The length of the CDR3 is 16 residues. For the CDR3, the DNA is TGTGCCAGCTCGCCGGGACAGGGGTCCTATAATTCACCCCTCCACTTT. Protein product: CASSPGQGSYNSPLHF.

The chain couples TRBV11-2 to TRBJ2-3; 9 nucleotides match TRBD2. The V and J ends lost 6 bases and 4 bases, in that order; junction bases with no gene match: 14. The CDR3 consists of 17 residues. Germline V gives CDR1 SGHAT, CDR2 FQNNGV. This chain's CDR3 is CASSQLWAGGLSDTQYF. The CDR3 DNA follows: TGTGCCAGCAGTCAACTCTGGGCGGGGGGGCTTTCAGATACGCAGTATTTT.

This rearrangement joins TRBV6-2 or TRBV6-3 to TRBJ1-2; D unclear. Trimming pared 5 bases from V and 6 bases from J, leaving 10 bases between. Germline values: CDR1 MNHEY, CDR2 SVGEGT. This CDR3 has 12 amino acids. The CDR3 sequence is CASSPTLHGYTF. Written as DNA, the CDR3 is TGTGCCAGCAGTCCCACTCTACATGGCTACACCTTC.

The chain uses TRBV11-3 and TRBJ2-1; TRBD2 agrees at 8 bases. This CDR3 is 16 amino acids long. Germline CDR1 is SGHNT and CDR2 is YENEEA. Trimming took 1 base from V and 9 from J; bases not matched to a gene: 11. The CDR3 loop is CASSLGFGLAGGEQFF. The CDR3 DNA is TGTGCCAGCAGCTTAGGTTTTGGGCTAGCGGGCGGTGAGCAGTTCTTC. The full variable domain, its missing parts supplied by reference TRBV11-3 and TRBJ2-1, is EAGVVQSPRYKIIEKKQPVAFWCNPISGHNTLYWYLQNLGQGPELLIRYENEEAVDDSQLPKDRFSAERLKGVDSTLKIQPAELGDSAVYLCASSLGFGLAGGEQFFGPGTRLTVL.

Details on this clone: The same CDR3 also results from other DNA sequences found in this sample. This sequence joins TRBV12-3 or TRBV12-4 and TRBJ1-2; 7 bases match TRBD1. After removal of 8 bases from V and 2 bases from J, the junction contained 5 bases not matched to a gene. This CDR3 comprises 13 residues. In DNA form, the CDR3 reads TGTGCCAGCTCCGGGACAGCGAACTATGGCTACACCTTC. Its translation: CASSGTANYGYTF.

The J gene is TRBJ2-1, the V gene TRBV7-9, with D possibly TRBD2 on 5 matching bases. Trimming took 1 base from V and 5 from J, leaving 9 bases between them. The CDR3 is 14 residues long. Germline V lookup: CDR1 SEHNR, CDR2 FQNEAQ (reference sequence). The CDR3 nucleotides are TGTGCCAGCAGCTTAGAGCCGGGGAACAATGAGCAGTTCTTC. This codes for CASSLEPGNNEQFF.

This chain joins TRBV28 and TRBJ1-5, with TRBD1 identical over 9 bases. The CDR3 length is 14 residues. Germline V CDR1 and CDR2: MDHEN, SYDVKM. With V trimmed by 3 bases and J by 4 bases, 1 base remained unmatched. The CDR3 nucleotides read TGTGCCAGCAGTTTGGGGACAGGGAATCAGCCCCAGCATTTT. It encodes CASSLGTGNQPQHF.

The rearrangement joins TRBV10-1 to TRBJ2-2, with 10 bases that match TRBD1. Trimming cost V 4 bases and J 0 bases; bases outside gene matches: 5. The CDR3 loop spans 17 amino acids. Germline V gives CDR1 WNHNN, CDR2 SYGVQD (reference sequence). CDR3 in DNA: TGCGCCAGCAGTGGGGGCGACAGGGGGCCGAACACCGGGGAGCTGTTTTTT. Its protein is CASSGGDRGPNTGELFF.